The present entry profiles one T cell receptor (beta chain) with its context. Its antigen is not identified. The junction and the germline gene differ at one end; a read error may be behind it. Researchers took RNA transcripts and amplified the TCR beta CDR3 regions from them. First-round RT-PCR of the TCR CDR3 relied on the HTBI primer set. TCRdb re-called the multiplex PCR reads with MiXCR, one entry per CDR3 protein. This sample has approximately 590,000 distinct CDR3 sequences, with more than 45% found just once. This entry belongs to a study of T cells in Graves' hyperthyroidism and ophthalmopathy. The study, taken as a whole, reports: With a median lead of approximately 6.4 months before onset, the model predicted ophthalmopathy.

Germline V gene data show CDR1 as SEHNR and CDR2 as FQNEAQ (reference sequence). This CDR3 comprises 14 residues. Patients showing uncontrolled infection, other autoimmune disease, pregnancy or lactation were ineligible. Sequenced sample: peripheral blood or thyroid tissue (not recorded which). The chain employs TRBV7-9 and TRBJ1-1; D unclear. The receptor was derived from a young woman with Graves' hyperthyroidism. CDR3 protein: CASSPWPGNTEAFF. The CDR3 DNA follows: TGTGCCAGCAGCCCATGGCCGGGGAACACCGAAGCCTTCTTT.